The T cell receptor beta chain described here comes from a study of blood T cell repertoires in COVID-19. How the authors handled the data: Estimated nucleated cell counts came from reference gene primer amplification. Sequenced by immunoSEQ multiplex PCR; TCRdb stores in-frame clones only, minus some. V and J calls and clone size are given by that table; D and trimming were obtained from the DNA. The sample includes hundreds of thousands of clones, 88% of them seen just once. V gave up 5 bases and J gave up 8 bases; unmatched junction bases: 5. The germline CDR1 and CDR2 sequences are LNHDA and SQIVND (reference sequence). The CDR3 has 13 amino acids.

The chain is built from TRBV19 and TRBJ1-2, with 10 bases identical to TRBD1. The material sequenced was peripheral blood. This sequence originates from a woman between 40 and 50 years old who had recovered from COVID-19. CDR3 sequence: CASSRTGGEGYTF. The CDR3 DNA reads TGTGCCAGTAGTCGGACAGGGGGGGAAGGCTACACCTTC.